This T cell receptor beta chain stems from a study of T cells expressing NK-cell markers. Study overall: Sequenced donors, eight in total, included seven who were HCMV-seropositive and one who was seronegative.

Germline lookup yields CDR1 KGHSH and CDR2 LQKENI. The CDR3 has 16 amino acids. As regards this clonotype: The antigen remains unidentified.

For each CDR3 protein, TCRdb gives one entry from its re-call of the 5' RACE reads, without DNA. The repertoire shows roughly 350,000 distinct CDR3 sequences; the top ten hold roughly 5.2%. Study-level findings and limits: Where several donors were concerned, these clonotypes also led the CD3+CD56-NKG2C+ fraction.

The chain carries TRBV18 and TRBJ2-5; the TRBD2 assignment by TCRdb is unverifiable without DNA. The specimen was blood T cells: a sorted CD56 or NKG2C T cell subset, CD4+ or CD8+ T cells, or bulk PBMC T cells (not recorded which). This clonotype was obtained from a man aged 18 to 69 in good health. The CDR3 here is CASSPSARGVQETQYF. The full variable domain, its missing parts supplied by reference TRBV18 and TRBJ2-5, is NAGVMQNPRHLVRRRGQEARLRCSPMKGHSHVYWYRQLPEEGLKFMVYLQKENIIDESGMPKERFSAEFPKEGPSILRIQQVVRGDSAAYFCASSPSARGVQETQYFGPGTRLLVL.